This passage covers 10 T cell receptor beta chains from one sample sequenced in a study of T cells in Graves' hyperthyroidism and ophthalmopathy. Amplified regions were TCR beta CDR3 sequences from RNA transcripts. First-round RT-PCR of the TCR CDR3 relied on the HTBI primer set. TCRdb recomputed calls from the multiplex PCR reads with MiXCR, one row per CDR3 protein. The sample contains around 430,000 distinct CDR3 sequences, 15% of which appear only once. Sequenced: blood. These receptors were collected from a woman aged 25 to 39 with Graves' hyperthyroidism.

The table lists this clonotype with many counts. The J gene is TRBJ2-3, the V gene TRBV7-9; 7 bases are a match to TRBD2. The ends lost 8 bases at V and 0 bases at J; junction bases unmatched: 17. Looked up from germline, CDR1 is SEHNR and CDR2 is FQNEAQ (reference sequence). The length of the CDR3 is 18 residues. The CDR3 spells CASRPPTTSWKSTDTQYF. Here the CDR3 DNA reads TGTGCCAGCCGCCCACCTACGACTAGCTGGAAAAGCACAGATACGCAGTATTTT.

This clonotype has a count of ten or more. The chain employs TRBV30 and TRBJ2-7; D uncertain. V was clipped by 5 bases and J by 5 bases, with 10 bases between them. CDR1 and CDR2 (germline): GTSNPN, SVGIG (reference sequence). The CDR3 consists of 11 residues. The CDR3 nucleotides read TGTGCCTGGGGGCGAATCGACGAGCAGTACTTC. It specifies CAWGRIDEQYF.

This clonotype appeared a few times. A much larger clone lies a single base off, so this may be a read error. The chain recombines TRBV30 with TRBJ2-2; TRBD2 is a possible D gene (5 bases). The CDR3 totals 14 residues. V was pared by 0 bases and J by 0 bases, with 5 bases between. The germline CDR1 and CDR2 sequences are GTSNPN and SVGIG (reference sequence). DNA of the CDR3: TGTGCCTGGAGTGTACTAGCGAACACCGGGGAGCTGTTTTTT. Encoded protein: CAWSVLANTGELFF.

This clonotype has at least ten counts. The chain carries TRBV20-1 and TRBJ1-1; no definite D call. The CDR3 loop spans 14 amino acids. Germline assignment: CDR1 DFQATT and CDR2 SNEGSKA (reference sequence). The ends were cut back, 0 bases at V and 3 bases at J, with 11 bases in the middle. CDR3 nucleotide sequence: TGCAGTGCTAGAGAGATGGGTACAGACACTGAAGCTTTCTTT. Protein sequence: CSAREMGTDTEAFF.

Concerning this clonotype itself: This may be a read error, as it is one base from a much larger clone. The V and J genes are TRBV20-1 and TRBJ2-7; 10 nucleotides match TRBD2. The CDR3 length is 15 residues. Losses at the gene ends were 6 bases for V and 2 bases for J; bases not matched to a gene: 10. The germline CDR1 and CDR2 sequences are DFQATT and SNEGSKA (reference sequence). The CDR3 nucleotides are TGCAGTGCCACGGAGGGACTAGCGTCCCCCTACGAGCAGTACTTC. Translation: CSATEGLASPYEQYF.

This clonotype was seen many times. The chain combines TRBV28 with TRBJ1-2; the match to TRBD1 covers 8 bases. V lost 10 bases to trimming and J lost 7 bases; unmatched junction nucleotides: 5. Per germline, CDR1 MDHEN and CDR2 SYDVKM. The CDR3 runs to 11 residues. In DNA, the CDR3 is TGTGCCACCGGGACAGGACTTGGCTACACCTTC. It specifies CATGTGLGYTF.

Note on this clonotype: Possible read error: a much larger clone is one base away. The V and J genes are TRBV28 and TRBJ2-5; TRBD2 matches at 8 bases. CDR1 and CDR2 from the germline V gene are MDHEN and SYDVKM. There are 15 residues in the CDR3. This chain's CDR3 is CACSPGGLAGETQYF. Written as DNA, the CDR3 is TGTGCCTGCAGTCCGGGCGGGCTAGCGGGAGAGACCCAGTACTTC.

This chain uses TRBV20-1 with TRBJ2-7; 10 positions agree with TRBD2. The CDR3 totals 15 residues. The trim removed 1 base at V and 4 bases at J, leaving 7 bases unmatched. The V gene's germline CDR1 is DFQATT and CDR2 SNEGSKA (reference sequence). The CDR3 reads CSARVASGSPYEQYF. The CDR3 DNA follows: TGCAGTGCTAGAGTGGCTAGCGGGAGTCCTTACGAGCAGTACTTC.

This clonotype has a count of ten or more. CDR3 sequence reads: CASRRGDWGEQFF. The CDR3 DNA sequence: TGTGCCAGCCGCCGGGGGGACTGGGGTGAGCAGTTCTTC. The chain has TRBV7-9 and TRBJ2-1; 7 nucleotides line up with TRBD2. Germline trimming cut 8 bases from V and 9 bases from J; bases unmatched to any gene: 10. CDR1 and CDR2 from the germline V gene are SEHNR and FQNEAQ (reference sequence). The CDR3 consists of 13 residues.

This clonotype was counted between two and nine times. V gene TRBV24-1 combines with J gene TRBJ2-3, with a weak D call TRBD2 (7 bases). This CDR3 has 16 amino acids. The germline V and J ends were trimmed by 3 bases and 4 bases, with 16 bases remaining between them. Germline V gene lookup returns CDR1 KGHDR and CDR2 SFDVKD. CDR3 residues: CATSDPEGGPADTQYF. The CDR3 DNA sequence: TGTGCCACCAGTGATCCGGAGGGGGGGCCCGCAGATACGCAGTATTTT.